This is a list of T cell receptor beta chains from one sample in a study of cytomegalovirus exposure and HLA in healthy donors. Here immunoSEQ multiplex PCR was the method, and the copy in TCRdb shows in-frame clones only, minus some. Among tens of thousands of clones listed, about three quarters were seen once. The sequencing input was PBMCs. The receptors shown here come from a man aged 45-60 years in good health and CMV-seropositive. CDR3s include the opening cysteine and the closing phenylalanine or tryptophan. The D gene is left open where the match is weak. A row's size may be missing; if present it is once, few, many or a size class.

d_call,j_call,clone_size,v_call,cdr3_nt,cdr3_aa
TRBD1,TRBJ1-2,.,TRBV30,TGTGCCTGGAGTGTAGACAGGGGGTGGTACACCTTC,CAWSVDRGWYTF
.,TRBJ2-7,.,TRBV15,TGTGCCACCAGCCCCGTGGGGCAGCCCTACGAGCAGTACTTC,CATSPVGQPYEQYF
TRBD2,TRBJ2-3,.,TRBV5-1,TGCGCCAGCAGCTTGGCCCCAGCGGGACTCACAGATACGCAGTATTTT,CASSLAPAGLTDTQYF
.,TRBJ1-1,.,TRBV5-6,TGTGCCAGTCGGACAGCCAGCACTGAAGCTTTCTTT,CASRTASTEAFF
.,TRBJ1-3,.,TRBV28,TGTGCCAGCAGTTTAATTTACTCTGGAAACACCATATATTTT,CASSLIYSGNTIYF
.,TRBJ1-5,few,TRBV10-2,TGCGCCAGCAGTGACCATCTGGGGCAGGGACAACAGCCCCAGCATTTT,CASSDHLGQGQQPQHF
TRBD2,TRBJ2-7,.,TRBV29-1,TGCAGCGTTGAAGGGTTAGCGGGAGAAGGGTTTTACGAGCAGTACTTC,CSVEGLAGEGFYEQYF
TRBD2,TRBJ2-3,.,TRBV5-1,TGCGCCAGCACGCCCCGCGCGGGGGGGCGCAGCACAGATACGCAGTATTTT,CASTPRAGGRSTDTQYF
TRBD1,TRBJ1-4,.,TRBV30,TGTGCAACTATCTTCCGGGACAGGGGTGAAAAACTGTTTTTT,CATIFRDRGEKLFF
TRBD2,TRBJ2-5,.,TRBV10-3,TGTGCCATCAGTGAGTTCGCGGGGGGCACCCCAGAGACCCAGTACTTC,CAISEFAGGTPETQYF
TRBD1,TRBJ1-5,.,TRBV9,TGTGCCAGCAGCGCGGCCCCGACAGGGATTGATGATCAGCCCCAGCATTTT,CASSAAPTGIDDQPQHF
.,TRBJ1-4,few,TRBV18,TGTGCCAGCTCACCTCTCAAAACCGGGACACGGAATGAAAAACTGTTTTTT,CASSPLKTGTRNEKLFF
.,TRBJ1-4,few,TRBV15,TGTGCCATCAGCAGAGAAAGGGCACAGGGATCTGAAAAACTGTTTTTT,CAISRERAQGSEKLFF
TRBD2,TRBJ2-3,.,TRBV7-9,TGTGCCAGCAGCTTAACTAGCGGGAGGGGAGATACGCAGTATTTT,CASSLTSGRGDTQYF
.,TRBJ2-7,once,TRBV6-1,TGTGCCAGCAGTGTTGCAGGGTTCTCGATTTACGAGCAGTACTTC,CASSVAGFSIYEQYF
.,TRBJ1-5,few,TRBV12-5,TGTGCTAGTGGTTTGGTACTAGGCAGGGGTGATCAGCCCCAGCATTTT,CASGLVLGRGDQPQHF
TRBD1,TRBJ1-2,.,TRBV7-9,TGTGCCAGCAGCTCAAATATCCAGGGGGATGGCTATGGCTACACCTTC,CASSSNIQGDGYGYTF
TRBD1,TRBJ1-5,.,TRBV30,TGTGCCTGGAGCTCGACAGGGCCAGATCAGCCCCAGCATTTT,CAWSSTGPDQPQHF
TRBD2,TRBJ2-1,.,TRBV7-9,TGTGCCAGCAGCTTCCAGCGGGGGGAGATTAATGAGCAGTTCTTC,CASSFQRGEINEQFF
.,TRBJ2-5,.,TRBV9,TGTGCCAGCAGCGTAGGCTCTGGAGTCCAAGAGACCCAGTACTTC,CASSVGSGVQETQYF
.,TRBJ1-1,.,TRBV18,TGTGCCAGCTCGGGCGGAGGGTTTTTTACTGAAGCTTTCTTT,CASSGGGFFTEAFF
.,TRBJ2-2,.,TRBV14,TGTGCCAGCAGCCAAGATTATCCCGGGGAGCTGTTTTTT,CASSQDYPGELFF
.,TRBJ1-1,.,TRBV14,TGTGCCAGCAGCCAAGCCGGACGGACATCCAGGGCTTTCTTT,CASSQAGRTSRAFF
TRBD1,TRBJ2-7,.,TRBV18,TGTGCCAGCTCACCACAGGGGGCTGATGCCTACGAGCAGTACTTC,CASSPQGADAYEQYF
TRBD1,TRBJ1-2,.,TRBV6-5,TGTGCCAGCAGAAAGGACAGGGGCTATGGCTACACCTTC,CASRKDRGYGYTF
TRBD2,TRBJ2-1,.,TRBV6-4,TGTGCCAGCAGTGATATAGCGGGAAGCTCCTACAATGAGCAGTTCTTC,CASSDIAGSSYNEQFF
TRBD2,TRBJ2-3,.,TRBV5-4,TGTGCCAGCAGCCTCCGGGGGGGCATAGATACGCAGTATTTT,CASSLRGGIDTQYF
.,TRBJ1-1,.,TRBV9,TGTGCCAGCAGCGTTGCAGGGTCGGACACTGAAGCTTTCTTT,CASSVAGSDTEAFF
.,TRBJ2-7,.,TRBV5-1,TGCGCCAGCAGCTCCCGAGGGTCCCTCGAGCAGTACTTC,CASSSRGSLEQYF
.,TRBJ1-2,few,TRBV10-2,TGCGCCAGCAGTGAGTCGGGGGGATTCTATGGCTACACCTTC,CASSESGGFYGYTF
TRBD2,TRBJ2-3,.,TRBV29-1,TGCAGCGTTGGGAGAACCTTACTAGCGGGAGGCCTCCAATCCCTTACAGATACGCAGTATTTT,CSVGRTLLAGGLQSLTDTQYF
TRBD2,TRBJ2-5,.,TRBV27,TGTGCCAGCAGTTTGCAAAAGCGGGGGCAGGCCCAGTACTTC,CASSLQKRGQAQYF
TRBD1,TRBJ2-7,.,TRBV5-6,TGTGCCAGCAGCCTGCGGGACAGGGGGGAGCAGTACTTC,CASSLRDRGEQYF
TRBD1,TRBJ1-2,.,TRBV6-1,TGTGCCAGCACCGGGGGCTGGACAGGGGGCGATGGCTACACCTTC,CASTGGWTGGDGYTF
TRBD2,TRBJ2-3,few,TRBV29-1,TGCAGCGTATGGGGGAGCGGGGGGGCCACAGATACGCAGTATTTT,CSVWGSGGATDTQYF
TRBD2,TRBJ2-1,once,TRBV5-6,TGTGCCAGCAGCTTGAAGAAACTAGCGGCGTCCTACAATGAGCAGTTCTTC,CASSLKKLAASYNEQFF
.,TRBJ1-2,.,TRBV30,TGTGCCTGGACAAGGGACAACCCCTACACCTTC,CAWTRDNPYTF
.,TRBJ1-3,few,TRBV7-9,TGTGCCAGCAGCTTAGGCCTCCGGGGTGTGAGCAAGGGAAACACCATATATTTT,CASSLGLRGVSKGNTIYF
.,TRBJ2-5,.,TRBV7-9,TGTGCCAGCAGCGCATTACATAGGGGTCGTTCTTCTCGGGAGACCCAGTACTTC,CASSALHRGRSSRETQYF
TRBD1,TRBJ2-3,.,TRBV10-3,TGTGCCATCAGTGACCAAGGGGGCCCCACAGATACGCAGTATTTT,CAISDQGGPTDTQYF
TRBD1,TRBJ2-7,.,TRBV6-6,TGTGCCAGCAGACGGGACAGGGGAGCCTACGAGCAGTACTTC,CASRRDRGAYEQYF
TRBD2,TRBJ2-7,once,TRBV7-2,TGTGCCAGCAGCTACGGACTAGCGGGAGATCGTTCCTACGAGCAGTACTTC,CASSYGLAGDRSYEQYF
.,TRBJ2-2,.,TRBV9,TGTGCCAGCAGCCCCCTGACAGCCCCGAACACCGGGGAGCTGTTTTTT,CASSPLTAPNTGELFF
TRBD2,TRBJ2-3,.,TRBV5-6,TGTGCCAGCAGCTCCTGGACTAGCGGGAGGGACACAGATACGCAGTATTTT,CASSSWTSGRDTDTQYF